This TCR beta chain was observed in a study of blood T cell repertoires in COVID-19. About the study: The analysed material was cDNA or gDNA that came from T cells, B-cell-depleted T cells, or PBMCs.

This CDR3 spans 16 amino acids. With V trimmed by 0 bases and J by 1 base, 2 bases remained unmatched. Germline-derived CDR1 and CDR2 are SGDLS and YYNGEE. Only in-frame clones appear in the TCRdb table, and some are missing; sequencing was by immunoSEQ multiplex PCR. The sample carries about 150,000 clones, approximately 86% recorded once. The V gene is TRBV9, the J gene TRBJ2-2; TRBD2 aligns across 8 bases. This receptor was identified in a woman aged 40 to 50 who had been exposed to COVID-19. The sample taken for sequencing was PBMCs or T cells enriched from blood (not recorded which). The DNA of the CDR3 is TGTGCCAGCAGCGTAGGGCGGGGGGAGAACACCGGGGAGCTGTTTTTT. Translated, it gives CASSVGRGENTGELFF.